The next 7 T cell receptor beta chains were all read from a single sample in a study of T cell repertoires in ileal Crohn's disease. Sample time point: neoterminal ileum biopsy at postoperative endoscopy, about 6 months after surgery. Data came from immunoSEQ multiplex PCR; TCRdb stores just in-frame clones and leaves some out. The table includes about 3,900 clones, approximately 78% detected once. Specimen: ileal tissue. All receptors derive from an adult with Crohn's disease.

In its sample, this clone is large (0.1 to 1%). The genes are TRBV9 and TRBJ2-3; the match to TRBD2 covers 7 bases. CDR1 and CDR2 (germline): SGDLS, YYNGEE. The junction had 19 bases not matched to a gene; V was cut back by 1 base and J by 5 bases. The CDR3 has 19 residues. CDR3 sequence (DNA): TGTGCCAGCAGCGTAACATCACTCCTAGCGGCCCCTAGGTTAGATACGCAGTATTTT. Its translation: CASSVTSLLAAPRLDTQYF.

The chain has TRBV27 and TRBJ2-4; 10 bases line up with TRBD1. CDR1 and CDR2 from the germline V gene are MNHEY and SMNVEV (reference sequence). There are 15 residues in the CDR3. Trimming cost V 9 bases and J 9 bases; bases outside gene matches: 14. CDR3 in amino acids: CASTKTGGAGGIQYF. CDR3 DNA sequence: TGTGCCAGTACCAAGACAGGGGGCGCAGGGGGCATTCAGTACTTC.

J is TRBJ2-3 and V is TRBV28; 8 bases align to TRBD1. The V gene's germline CDR1 is MDHEN and CDR2 SYDVKM. Losses at the gene ends were 3 bases for V and 2 bases for J; bases not matched to a gene: 4. The CDR3 covers 15 residues. CDR3 in DNA: TGTGCCAGCAGTTTTAGGACAGGGTCCACAGATACGCAGTATTTT. This sequence encodes CASSFRTGSTDTQYF.

This chain connects TRBV4-3 to TRBJ2-7; 7 bases are shared with TRBD1. J gave up 2 bases and V 0 bases, and 7 bases lay outside the gene matches. Germline V lookup: CDR1 LGHNA, CDR2 YSLEER. The CDR3 runs 16 residues. CDR3 loop: CASSQEWQGVPYEQYF. As DNA, the CDR3 is TGCGCCAGCAGCCAAGAGTGGCAGGGGGTACCCTACGAGCAGTACTTC.

V and J are TRBV19 and TRBJ2-7; D gene ambiguous. From germline, CDR1 is LNHDA and CDR2 SQIVND (reference sequence). CDR3 size: 15 residues. V was trimmed by 6 bases and J by 0 bases, leaving 15 bases between them. CDR3 region: CASRENTYPSYEQYF. The CDR3 DNA is TGTGCCAGTAGGGAGAATACCTACCCCTCCTACGAGCAGTACTTC. Combining the CDR3 with reference TRBV19 and TRBJ2-7 gives the whole variable domain DGGITQSPKYLFRKEGQNVTLSCEQNLNHDAMYWYRQDPGQGLRLIYYSQIVNDFQKGDIAEGYSVSREKKESFPLTVTSAQKNPTAFYLCASRENTYPSYEQYFGPGTRLTVT.

V and J are TRBV5-1 and TRBJ2-2, with D uncertain. The CDR3 sequence is 16 residues long. Germline CDR1 SGHRS, CDR2 YFSETQ. Between the trimmed V and J ends, which lost 4 bases and 1 base, there was a span of 14 bases. This chain's CDR3 is CASSPVGQWNTGELFF. CDR3 bases: TGCGCCAGCAGCCCGGTGGGCCAGTGGAACACCGGGGAGCTGTTTTTT.

The table lists this clone with a few counts. The chain recombines TRBV28 with TRBJ1-6; 7 bases line up with TRBD1. The CDR3 runs to 15 residues. Germline loops: CDR1 MDHEN, CDR2 SYDVKM. V lost 6 bases to trimming and J lost 5 bases; unmatched junction nucleotides: 7. The CDR3 DNA reads as TGTGCCAGCAGCCCTAGACAGGGCAATAATTCACCCCTCCACTTT. Residues: CASSPRQGNNSPLHF.